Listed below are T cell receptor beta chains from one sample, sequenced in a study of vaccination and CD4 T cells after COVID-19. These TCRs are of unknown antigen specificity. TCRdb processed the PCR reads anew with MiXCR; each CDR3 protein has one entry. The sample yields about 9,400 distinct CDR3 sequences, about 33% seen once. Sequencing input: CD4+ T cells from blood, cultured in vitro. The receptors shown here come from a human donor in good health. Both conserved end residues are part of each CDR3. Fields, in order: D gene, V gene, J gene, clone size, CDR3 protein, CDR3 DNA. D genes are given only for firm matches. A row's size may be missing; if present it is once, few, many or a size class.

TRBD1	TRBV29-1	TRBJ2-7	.	CSVARDSSSYEQYF	TGCAGCGTTGCCCGGGACAGCAGCTCCTACGAGCAGTACTTC
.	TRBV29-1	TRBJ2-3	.	CSVGQGTDTQYF	TGCAGCGTTGGACAGGGCACAGATACGCAGTATTTT
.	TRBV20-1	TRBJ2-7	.	CSAKPSLQNIQREQYF	TGCAGTGCTAAACCATCCCTCCAAAACATCCAGCGGGAGCAGTACTTC
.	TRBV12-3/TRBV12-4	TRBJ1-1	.	CASRMGQNTEAFF	TGTGCCAGCAGGATGGGACAAAACACTGAAGCTTTCTTT
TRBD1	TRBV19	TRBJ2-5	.	CASSPTDRAQETQYF	TGTGCCAGTAGTCCCACCGACAGGGCCCAGGAGACCCAGTACTTC
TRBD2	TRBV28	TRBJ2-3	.	CASSLPGLALDTQYF	TGTGCCAGCAGTCTCCCGGGACTAGCCCTAGATACGCAGTATTTT
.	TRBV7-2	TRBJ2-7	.	CASSPRTYEQYF	TGTGCCAGCAGCCCCCGAACCTACGAGCAGTACTTC
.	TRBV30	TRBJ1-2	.	CARGTTNYGYTF	TGTGCCAGGGGGACTACGAACTATGGCTACACCTTC
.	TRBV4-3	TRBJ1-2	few	CASSQDIRRRGYTF	TGCGCCAGCAGCCAAGATATTCGGCGACGGGGCTACACCTTC
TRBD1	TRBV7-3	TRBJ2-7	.	CASSPQAQGAAEQYF	TGTGCCAGCAGCCCCCAGGCTCAGGGGGCGGCCGAGCAGTACTTC
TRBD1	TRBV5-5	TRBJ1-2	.	CASSLHRGYSYGYTF	TGTGCCAGCAGCTTGCACAGGGGGTATTCCTATGGCTACACCTTC
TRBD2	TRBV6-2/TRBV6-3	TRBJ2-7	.	CASTSFGREKTYEQYF	TGTGCCAGCACCTCGTTTGGGCGGGAGAAAACCTACGAGCAGTACTTC
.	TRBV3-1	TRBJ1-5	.	CASSPDRFEPQHF	TGTGCCAGCAGCCCAGACAGGTTCGAGCCCCAGCATTTT
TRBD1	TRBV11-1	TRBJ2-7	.	CASSLRTGLYYEQYF	TGTGCCAGCAGCTTACGGACAGGTTTGTATTACGAGCAGTACTTC
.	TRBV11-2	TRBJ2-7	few	CASRAKGPVQEEQYF	TGTGCCAGCAGAGCGAAGGGCCCCGTACAAGAGGAGCAGTACTTC
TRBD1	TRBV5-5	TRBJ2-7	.	CASSFSGQGYEQYF	TGTGCCAGCAGCTTCTCGGGACAGGGGTACGAGCAGTACTTC
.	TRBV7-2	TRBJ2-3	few	CASKLQGGPDTQYF	TGTGCCAGCAAGCTACAAGGTGGTCCAGATACGCAGTATTTT
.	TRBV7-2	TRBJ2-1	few	CASSFRVSSPYNEQFF	TGTGCCAGCAGCTTTAGGGTATCGTCACCTTACAATGAGCAGTTCTTC
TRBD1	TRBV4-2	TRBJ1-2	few	CASSQTGGGGNYGYTF	TGTGCCAGCAGCCAAACAGGGGGCGGAGGTAACTATGGCTACACCTTC
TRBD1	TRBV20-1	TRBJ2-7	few	CSAIDLRGRYEQYF	TGCAGTGCTATTGACCTCAGGGGGCGGTACGAGCAGTACTTC